This T cell receptor beta chain was captured by sequencing in a study of early T cells in non-severe SARS-CoV-2 infection. Background on the study: Sequencing of bulk RNA from unsorted whole blood was done, without chain pairing.

Individually, cDNA molecules had unique molecular identifiers attached to them. TCRdb independently ran MiXCR on the 5' RACE reads; one entry per CDR3 protein. The data contain roughly 100,000 distinct CDR3 sequences, about 12% of them seen just once; the ten biggest clones take up about 4.6%. On this clonotype itself: The target antigen is unknown.

The study's findings and limits: Matching against VDJdb likely underestimated virus-specific expansions, favoring anti-spike CD8.

The source was whole blood, collected at baseline. The source of this sequence is an adult who was a healthcare worker with PCR-confirmed SARS-CoV-2 infection or an uninfected control (not recorded which).

CDR3 sequence reads: CASSVGNNSPLHF. The CDR3 region has the DNA TGTGCCAGCAGCGTCGGTAACAATTCACCCCTCCACTTT. This rearrangement joins TRBV9 to TRBJ1-6, with D unclear. CDR1 is SGDLS, CDR2 YYNGEE, per germline. V was cut by 2 bases and J by 7 bases, with 7 bases left in between. The CDR3 has 13 residues.